This entry concerns a single T cell receptor beta chain. This sample was taken from a study of blood T cell repertoires in COVID-19. In the study overall: Sample material is recorded as cDNA or gDNA derived from T cells, B-cell-depleted T cells, or PBMCs.

The CDR3 extends over 13 amino acids. Trimming stripped 4 bases from V and 8 bases from J, with 14 bases between. CDR1 SNHLY and CDR2 FYNNEI come from the germline V gene. Original methodology: Amplification from reference gene primers served as the basis for estimated nucleated cell counts. Sequencing used immunoSEQ multiplex PCR; TCRdb keeps in-frame clones, though not all of them. V and J calls and clone size are as listed in that table; D and trimming were resolved from the DNA. The data show about 190,000 clones, around 78% seen once. The receptor comes from a woman of 80 years or more with active or convalescent COVID-19. The chain employs TRBV2 and TRBJ1-2; the D gene is possibly TRBD1 (5 bases). The source material was peripheral blood. DNA for the CDR3: TGTGCCAGCAGTGGTGTAGGGGCAGGAGGCTACACCTTC. Its protein product is CASSGVGAGGYTF.